This T cell receptor beta chain was recovered during a study of low-dose radiotherapy and immunotherapy resistance in tumors. Overall study: Cohort 1 was treated with 0.5 Gy per fraction at 2-week intervals, amounting to 6.5 Gy overall. Intravenous cyclophosphamide 200 mg/m2 was given every two weeks, one day before radiation and immunotherapy.

This clonotype came up many times. Described time point: before trial treatment. Every donor's regimen consisted of nivolumab, ipilimumab, aspirin, low-dose cyclophosphamide and low-dose radiotherapy. TRAV- and TRBV-specific primers primed first-strand cDNA, covering alpha and beta chains. TCRs were put through 20 PCR cycles of amplification with Phusion. A constant-region primer and the V-primer adapter served as the primer pair. One entry per CDR3 protein results from TCRdb running MiXCR on the reads. The table lists 65,000 to 90,000 distinct CDR3 sequences, approximately 17% of them singletons. CDR3 length: 14 amino acids. CDR1 is SGDLS, CDR2 YYNGEE, per germline. The V gene end was trimmed by 3 bases and the J gene end by 6 bases; junction bases not matched to a gene: 8.

The genes are TRBV9 and TRBJ2-7; 8 nucleotides match TRBD2. This clonotype was sampled from a male donor with prostate cancer. The source was PBMCs, collected before treatment. CDR3 coding DNA: TGTGCCAGCAGCGACGGGACTAGAAGGGTCGAGCAGTACTTC. Translation gives CASSDGTRRVEQYF.